Below are 11 T cell receptor beta chains sequenced from a single sample in a study of memory CD4+ T cells and cytomegalovirus serostatus. The data were produced by immunoSEQ multiplex PCR, yet TCRdb's version contains in-frame clones alone and is incomplete. The data show about 56,000 clones, with about 80% seen just once and over 2% held by the top ten. Single viable CD3+CD4+CD8-CD45RO+ cells were sorted as the memory CD4+ T cells. The sequenced sample consisted of memory CD4+ T cells from blood. The receptors originated from an adult in good health and CMV-seropositive.

In its sample, this clone was seen a few times. The chain combines TRBV28 with TRBJ2-1, with D hard to call. The germline CDR1 and CDR2 sequences are MDHEN and SYDVKM. The CDR3 covers 14 residues. Deletions cut 3 bases from V and 7 bases from J, with 13 bases between. CDR3 sequence (DNA): TGTGCCAGCAGTTTTGGTCTGAGCTCTAATGAGCAGTTCTTC. As protein: CASSFGLSSNEQFF.

A note on this clone: Other DNA sequences in the sample encode the same CDR3. The chain carries TRBV9 and TRBJ2-1, with TRBD2 matching over 7 bases. V lost 0 bases and J lost 6; bases outside the gene matches: 12. The CDR3 contains 17 residues. Germline values: CDR1 SGDLS, CDR2 YYNGEE. The CDR3 loop reads CASSVAQAGVLGNEQFF. In DNA, the CDR3 is TGTGCCAGCAGCGTAGCTCAGGCGGGAGTATTGGGCAATGAGCAGTTCTTC.

V and J are TRBV6-5 and TRBJ1-4; tentative D call: TRBD1 (5 bases). CDR1 MNHEY and CDR2 SVGAGI come from the germline V gene. Deletions cut 6 bases from V and 12 bases from J, with 20 bases between. The CDR3 totals 14 residues. In nucleotides, the CDR3 is TGTGCCAGCAGGAGAAAGGCAGGGAGTGGGGAACTGTTTTTT. Its protein is CASRRKAGSGELFF.

The rearrangement links TRBV18 to TRBJ2-1; D remains unclear. CDR1 KGHSH and CDR2 LQKENI come from the germline V gene. The length of the CDR3 is 13 residues. V shed 3 bases and J shed 5 bases, with 8 bases lying between them. The CDR3 spells CASSPKADNEQFF. DNA of the CDR3: TGTGCCAGCTCACCTAAGGCGGACAATGAGCAGTTCTTC.

This rearrangement joins TRBV2 to TRBJ2-5; D is possibly TRBD1 (6 bases). Germline V gene lookup returns CDR1 SNHLY and CDR2 FYNNEI. V lost 7 bases and J lost 3, with 6 bases in between. The CDR3 sequence is 11 residues long. The CDR3 loop reads CASKGEETQYF. The CDR3 DNA follows: TGTGCCAGCAAGGGGGAAGAGACCCAGTACTTC.

The chain uses TRBV10-3 and TRBJ1-5; D not resolved. Germline lookup yields CDR1 ENHRY and CDR2 SYGVKD. The CDR3 runs 16 residues. Trimming removed 4 bases from V and 5 bases from J, with 18 bases in between. CDR3 in amino acids: CAISASSPGGHQPQHF. In nucleotides, the CDR3 is TGTGCCATCAGTGCGTCGAGTCCGGGAGGGCATCAGCCCCAGCATTTT.

DNA for the CDR3: TGTGCCAGCAGGCTAGACAGGGGAGCTAATGAAAAACTGTTTTTT. Encoded protein: CASRLDRGANEKLFF. The chain couples TRBV2 to TRBJ1-4; 8 bases are a match to TRBD1. J was trimmed by 3 bases and V by 6 bases; bases with no gene match: 6. The CDR3 loop spans 15 amino acids. In germline, CDR1 is SNHLY, CDR2 FYNNEI.

The rearrangement links TRBV7-9 to TRBJ2-7; a weak D match, TRBD2 (5 bases). The CDR3 has 15 residues. Trimming took off 6 bases at V and 6 bases at J, with 21 bases between the two ends. Germline CDR1 is SEHNR and CDR2 is FQNEAQ (reference sequence). CDR3 sequence: CASREKERLSSEQYF. Here the CDR3 DNA reads TGTGCCAGCAGGGAGAAAGAGCGGCTTTCTTCCGAGCAGTACTTC. Complete variable domain (other parts from reference TRBV7-9 and TRBJ2-7): DTGVSQNPRHKITKRGQNVTFRCDPISEHNRLYWYRQTLGQGPEFLTYFQNEAQLEKSRLLSDRFSAERPKGSFSTLEIQRTEQGDSAMYLCASREKERLSSEQYFGPGTRLTVT.

V gene TRBV2 combines with J gene TRBJ2-5; no clear D. CDR1 is SNHLY, CDR2 FYNNEI, per germline. The V end was cut by 4 bases, the J end by 1 base, with 10 bases between. The CDR3 runs to 14 residues. The CDR3 nucleotides read TGTGCCAGCAGTGTTAGGGTAGGCCAAGAGACCCAGTACTTC. This translates into CASSVRVGQETQYF.

The J gene is TRBJ2-7, the V gene TRBV7-9, with D possibly being TRBD2 (6 bases). This CDR3 comprises 13 residues. Germline CDR1 and CDR2: SEHNR and FQNEAQ (reference sequence). V was clipped by 6 bases and J by 6 bases, with 15 bases between them. This CDR3 is CASSPAGGVEQYV. As DNA, the CDR3 is TGTGCCAGCAGTCCCGCCGGAGGGGTCGAGCAGTACGTC.

V usage is TRBV19 and J usage is TRBJ2-2; D is perhaps TRBD2 (6 bases). Germline V CDR1 and CDR2: LNHDA, SQIVND (reference sequence). This CDR3 region has 16 residues. V gave up 8 bases and J gave up 0 bases, with 16 bases separating them. CDR3 nucleotides: TGTGCCAGTCAGTCGACTAGGGTGACGAACACCGGGGAGCTGTTTTTT. Translating it yields CASQSTRVTNTGELFF.